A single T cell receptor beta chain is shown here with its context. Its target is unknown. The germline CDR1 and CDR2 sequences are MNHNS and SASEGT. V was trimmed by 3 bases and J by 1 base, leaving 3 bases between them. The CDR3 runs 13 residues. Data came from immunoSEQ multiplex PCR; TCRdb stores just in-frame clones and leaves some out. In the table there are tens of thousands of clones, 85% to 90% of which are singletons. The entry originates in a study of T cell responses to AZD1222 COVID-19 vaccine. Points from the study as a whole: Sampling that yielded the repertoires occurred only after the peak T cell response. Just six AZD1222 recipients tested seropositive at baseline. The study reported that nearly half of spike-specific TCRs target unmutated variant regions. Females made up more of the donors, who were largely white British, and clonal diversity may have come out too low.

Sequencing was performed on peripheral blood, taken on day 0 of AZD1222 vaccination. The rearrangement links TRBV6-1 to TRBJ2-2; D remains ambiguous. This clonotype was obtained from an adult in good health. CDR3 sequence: CASSDRNTGELFF. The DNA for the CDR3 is TGTGCCAGCAGTGACAGGAACACCGGGGAGCTGTTTTTT.